This TCR beta chain was identified during a study of T cell responses to AZD1222 COVID-19 vaccine (dated by TCRdb to the early 2020s). Describing the broader study: Because spike-specific TCR depth and breadth did not differ between the two schedules, AZD1222 recipients who got a second dose at roughly 4 weeks were pooled with those who got a second dose at roughly 12 weeks. A total of over 230 trial participants underwent TCR sequencing, of whom under 220 had received two doses of AZD1222 and some 25 had received two doses of the MenACWY control vaccine. Trial participants were enrolled by age into subgroups of 18-55, 56-69 and 70-plus years, and roughly 150, 30 and 60 TCR-sequenced participants, respectively, were included in these subgroups.

Ends trimmed: V by 3 bases, J by 9 bases; bases unmatched to a gene: 6. CDR1 and CDR2, per the germline V gene, are SNHLY and FYNNEI. Including the terminal cysteine and phenylalanine, the CDR3 comprises 15 residues. Of all the DNA, just the CDR3 is kept, 45 bases in frame from base 1. The time point label corresponds to: baseline before first vaccination. Vaccinee samples were obtained from the UK trials COV001 and COV002, which included a single-blind randomized controlled phase 2/3 trial of AZD1222 (ChAdOx1 nCoV-19) in healthy adults. For TCRbeta chain sequencing, PBMC samples from trial participants were taken at day 0 and at day 28 after the second dose. The CDR3 regions of human TCRbeta chains were analyzed by immunosequencing. On the study's bioinformatics: TCRs in the repertoires were compared against a reference library of SARS-CoV-2-specific TCRs that had been generated with the MIRA antigen-specificity platform. Breadth was defined as the fraction of unique TCRs that were SARS-CoV-2-associated. Depth was defined as the fraction of total T cells that were SARS-CoV-2-associated. Using the MIRA data, each spike-specific TCR was mapped to the spike region that the TCR reacts to and placed in a CD4 or CD8 class. Log10-transformed breadth and depth values were compared by one-way ANOVA with Sidak's multiple comparisons tests. Not all clones reach the TCRdb copy of this immuneACCESS table, which keeps in-frame sequences only. Checked studies attribute under half of the gap to unresolved V genes and leave the rest unexplained. The D gene and trimming were derived from the DNA, and the V and J assignments and clone size from that table. This sample comprises around 67,000 clones, roughly 89% of them detected only once. Jointly, the top ten make up about 7% of the sample.

Findings and caveats that apply to the study as a whole: Conclusions about previously exposed vaccinees are limited, since just 6 or 7 AZD1222 recipients were seropositive for SARS-CoV-2 at baseline. Participants were mostly white British, with more females than males. The authors suggested clonal diversity may have been underestimated. A significant rise in spike-specific TCR breadth and depth was observed after two AZD1222 doses relative to day 0 and relative to MenACWY recipients. Epitopes outside the regions mutated in the B.1.351 and B.1.1.7 variants were reportedly recognized by nearly half of the unique spike-specific TCRs. Because no day 14 peak-response samples were available, the repertoires could be characterized only after the peak T cell response. The 56-69-year group was small, and its depth increase did not reach significance, likely because of low power. The vaccine-associated CD4 TCRs covered the entire spike protein, and the dominant responses fell in regions 160-218 and 743-854.

To note about this clone: The clone's antigen remains unknown. No per-base quality is available; no much larger clone lies one base away.

The rearranged segments are TRBV2 and TRBJ1-6; TRBD1 aligns with 9 central bases. This sequence originates from an adult in good health. The sample in question was peripheral blood, obtained on day 0 of AZD1222 vaccination. The DNA reads TGTGCCAGCAGTGATATGACAGGGGGGGCTTCACCCCTCCACTTT. Translated, it reads CASSDMTGGASPLHF. The full variable domain, with segments outside the CDR3 supplied by the reference TRBV2 and TRBJ1-6 proteins, appears as EPEVTQTPSHQVTQMGQEVILRCVPISNHLYFYWYRQILGQKVEFLVSFYNNEISEKSEIFDDQFSVERPDGSNFTLKIRSTKLEDSAMYFCASSDMTGGASPLHFGNGTRLTVT.